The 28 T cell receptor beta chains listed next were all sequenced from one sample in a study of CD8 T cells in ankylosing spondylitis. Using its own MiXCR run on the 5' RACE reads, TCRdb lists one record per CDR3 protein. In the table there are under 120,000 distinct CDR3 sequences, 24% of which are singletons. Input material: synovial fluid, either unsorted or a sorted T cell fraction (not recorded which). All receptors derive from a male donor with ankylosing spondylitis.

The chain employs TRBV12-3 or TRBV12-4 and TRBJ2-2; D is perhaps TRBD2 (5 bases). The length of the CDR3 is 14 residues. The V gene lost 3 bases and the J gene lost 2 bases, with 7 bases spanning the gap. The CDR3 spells CASSFGLNTGELFF. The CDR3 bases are TGTGCCAGCAGTTTTGGACTCAACACCGGGGAGCTGTTTTTT.

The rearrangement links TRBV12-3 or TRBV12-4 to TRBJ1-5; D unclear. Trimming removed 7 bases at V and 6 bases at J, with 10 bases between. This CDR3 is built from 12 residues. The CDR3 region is CASTVFGQPQHF. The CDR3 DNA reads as TGTGCCAGCACGGTTTTTGGTCAGCCCCAGCATTTT.

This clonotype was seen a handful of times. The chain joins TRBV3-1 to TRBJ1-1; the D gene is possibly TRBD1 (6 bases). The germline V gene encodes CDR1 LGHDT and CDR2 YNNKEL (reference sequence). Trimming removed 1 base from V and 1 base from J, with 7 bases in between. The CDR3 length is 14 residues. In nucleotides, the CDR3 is TGTGCCAGCAGCCAAGGGACAGCGAACACTGAAGCTTTCTTT. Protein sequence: CASSQGTANTEAFF.

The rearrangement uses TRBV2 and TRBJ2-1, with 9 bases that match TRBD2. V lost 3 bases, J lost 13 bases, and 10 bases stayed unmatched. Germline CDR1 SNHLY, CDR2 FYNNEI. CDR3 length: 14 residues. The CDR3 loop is CASSDRGAGLAQFF. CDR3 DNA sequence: TGTGCCAGCAGTGATCGGGGAGCGGGACTAGCTCAGTTCTTC.

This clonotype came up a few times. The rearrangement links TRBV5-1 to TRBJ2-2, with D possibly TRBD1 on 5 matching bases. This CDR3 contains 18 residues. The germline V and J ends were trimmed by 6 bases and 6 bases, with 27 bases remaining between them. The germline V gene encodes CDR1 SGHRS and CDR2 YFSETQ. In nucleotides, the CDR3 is TGCGCCAGCACCCGCCCCCAGGGAAGGACCGAACACCCCGGGGAGCTGTTTTTT. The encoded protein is CASTRPQGRTEHPGELFF.

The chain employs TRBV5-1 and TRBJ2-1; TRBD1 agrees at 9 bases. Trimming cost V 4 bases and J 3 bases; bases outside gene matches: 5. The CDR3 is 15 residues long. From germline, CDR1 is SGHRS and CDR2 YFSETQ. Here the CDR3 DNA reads TGCGCCAGCAGCGCCCCGGACAGGGGCTACAATGAGCAGTTCTTC. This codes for CASSAPDRGYNEQFF.

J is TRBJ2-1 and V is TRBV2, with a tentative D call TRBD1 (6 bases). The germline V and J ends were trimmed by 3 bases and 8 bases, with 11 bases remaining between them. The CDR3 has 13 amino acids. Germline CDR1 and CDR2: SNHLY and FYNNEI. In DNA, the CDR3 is TGTGCCAGCAGTGACAGGGGAAGAGATGAGCAGTTCTTC. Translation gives CASSDRGRDEQFF.

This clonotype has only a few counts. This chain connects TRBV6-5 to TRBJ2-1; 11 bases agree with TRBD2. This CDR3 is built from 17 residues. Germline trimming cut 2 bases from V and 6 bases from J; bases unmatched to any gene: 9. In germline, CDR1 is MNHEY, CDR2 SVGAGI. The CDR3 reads CASSYLKTSGTGNEQFF. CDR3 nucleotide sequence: TGTGCCAGCAGTTACCTTAAGACTAGCGGGACGGGCAATGAGCAGTTCTTC.

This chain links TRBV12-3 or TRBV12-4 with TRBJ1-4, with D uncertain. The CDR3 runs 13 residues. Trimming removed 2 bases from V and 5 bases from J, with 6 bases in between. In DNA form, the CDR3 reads TGTGCCAGCAGTTTAAACGGAAATGAAAAACTGTTTTTT. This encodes CASSLNGNEKLFF.

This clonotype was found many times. The CDR3 is CASSQGETQYF. CDR3 nucleotides: TGTGCCAGCAGCCAAGGGGAGACCCAGTACTTC. The chain links TRBV3-1 to TRBJ2-5; D not certain. This CDR3 has 11 amino acids. The germline V gene has CDR1 LGHDT and CDR2 YNNKEL (reference sequence). Trimming left V 1 base short and J 5 bases short, with 2 bases between.

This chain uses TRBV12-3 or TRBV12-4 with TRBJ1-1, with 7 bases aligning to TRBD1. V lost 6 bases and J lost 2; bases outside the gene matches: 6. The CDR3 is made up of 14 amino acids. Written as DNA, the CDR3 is TGTGCCAGCAGCACCGGGACAGTTAACACTGAAGCTTTCTTT. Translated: CASSTGTVNTEAFF.

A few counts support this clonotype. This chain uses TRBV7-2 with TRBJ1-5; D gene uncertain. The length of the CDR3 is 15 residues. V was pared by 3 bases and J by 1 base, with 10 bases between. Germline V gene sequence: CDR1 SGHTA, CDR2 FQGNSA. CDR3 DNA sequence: TGTGCCAGCAGCTTGGGTGTAAGAAGCAATCAGCCCCAGCATTTT. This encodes CASSLGVRSNQPQHF. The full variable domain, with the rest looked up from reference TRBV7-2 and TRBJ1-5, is GAGVSQSPSNKVTEKGKDVELRCDPISGHTALYWYRQSLGQGLEFLIYFQGNSAPDKSGLPSDRFSAERTGGSVSTLTIQRTQQEDSAVYLCASSLGVRSNQPQHFGDGTRLSIL.

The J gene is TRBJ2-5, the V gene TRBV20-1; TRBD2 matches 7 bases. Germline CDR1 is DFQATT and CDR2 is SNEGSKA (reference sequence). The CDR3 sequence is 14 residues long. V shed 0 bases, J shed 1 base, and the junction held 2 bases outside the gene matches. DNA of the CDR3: TGCAGTGCTAGAGATGGGGGGGTCCAAGAGACCCAGTACTTC. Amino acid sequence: CSARDGGVQETQYF.

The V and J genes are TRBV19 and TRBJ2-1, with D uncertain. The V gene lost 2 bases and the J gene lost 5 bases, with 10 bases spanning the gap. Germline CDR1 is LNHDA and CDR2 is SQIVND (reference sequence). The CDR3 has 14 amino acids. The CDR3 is CASSIWVSNNEQFF. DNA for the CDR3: TGTGCCAGTAGTATATGGGTATCTAACAATGAGCAGTTCTTC. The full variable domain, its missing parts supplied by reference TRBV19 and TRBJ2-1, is DGGITQSPKYLFRKEGQNVTLSCEQNLNHDAMYWYRQDPGQGLRLIYYSQIVNDFQKGDIAEGYSVSREKKESFPLTVTSAQKNPTAFYLCASSIWVSNNEQFFGPGTRLTVL.

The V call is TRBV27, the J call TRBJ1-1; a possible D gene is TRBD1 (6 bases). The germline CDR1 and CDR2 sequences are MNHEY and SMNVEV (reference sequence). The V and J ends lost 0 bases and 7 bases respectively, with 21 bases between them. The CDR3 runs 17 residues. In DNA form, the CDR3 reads TGTGCCAGCAGTTTATCGGCGGGGGGCGAAGGGATCGGTGAAGCTTTCTTT. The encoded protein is CASSLSAGGEGIGEAFF.

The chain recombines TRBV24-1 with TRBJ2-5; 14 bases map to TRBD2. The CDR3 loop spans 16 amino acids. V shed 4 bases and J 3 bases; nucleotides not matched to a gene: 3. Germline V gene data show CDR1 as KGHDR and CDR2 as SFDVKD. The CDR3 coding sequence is TGTGCCACCAGTGAAACGGGACTAGCGGGAGAAGAGACCCAGTACTTC. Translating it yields CATSETGLAGEETQYF.

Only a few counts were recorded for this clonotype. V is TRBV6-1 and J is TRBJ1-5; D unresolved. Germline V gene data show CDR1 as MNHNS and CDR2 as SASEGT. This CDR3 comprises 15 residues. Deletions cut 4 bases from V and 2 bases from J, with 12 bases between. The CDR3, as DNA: TGTGCCAGCAGTGTTTTGGGCAGTGGCAATCAGCCCCAGCATTTT. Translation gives CASSVLGSGNQPQHF.

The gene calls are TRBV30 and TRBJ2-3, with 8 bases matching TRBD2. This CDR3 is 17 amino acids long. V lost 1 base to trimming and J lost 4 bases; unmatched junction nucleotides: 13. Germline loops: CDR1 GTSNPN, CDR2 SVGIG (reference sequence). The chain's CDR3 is CAWSGSGSTKVADTQYF. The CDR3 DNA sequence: TGTGCCTGGAGTGGGAGCGGGAGTACTAAGGTTGCAGATACGCAGTATTTT. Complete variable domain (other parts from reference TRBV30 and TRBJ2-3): SQTIHQWPATLVQPVGSPLSLECTVEGTSNPNLYWYRQAAGRGLQLLFYSVGIGQISSEVPQNLSASRPQDRQFILSSKKLLLSDSGFYLCAWSGSGSTKVADTQYFGPGTRLTVL.

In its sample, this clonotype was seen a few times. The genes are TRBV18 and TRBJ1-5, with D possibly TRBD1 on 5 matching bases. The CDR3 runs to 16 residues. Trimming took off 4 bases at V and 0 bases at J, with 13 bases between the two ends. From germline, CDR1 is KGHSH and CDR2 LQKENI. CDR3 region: CASSQGAGNSNQPQHF. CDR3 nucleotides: TGTGCCAGCTCACAAGGGGCAGGTAATAGCAATCAGCCCCAGCATTTT.

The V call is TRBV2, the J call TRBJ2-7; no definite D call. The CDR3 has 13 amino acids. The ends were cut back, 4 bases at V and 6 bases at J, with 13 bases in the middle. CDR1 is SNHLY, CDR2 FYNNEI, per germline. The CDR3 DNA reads TGTGCCAGCAGTGGGGCAGATCTCGGCGAGCAGTACTTC. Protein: CASSGADLGEQYF.

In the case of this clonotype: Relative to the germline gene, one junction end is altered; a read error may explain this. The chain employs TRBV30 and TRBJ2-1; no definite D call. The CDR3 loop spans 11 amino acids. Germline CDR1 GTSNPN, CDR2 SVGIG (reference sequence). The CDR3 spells CAWSVGRERFF. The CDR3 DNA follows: TGTGCCTGGAGTGTTGGTCGCGAGCGGTTCTTC.

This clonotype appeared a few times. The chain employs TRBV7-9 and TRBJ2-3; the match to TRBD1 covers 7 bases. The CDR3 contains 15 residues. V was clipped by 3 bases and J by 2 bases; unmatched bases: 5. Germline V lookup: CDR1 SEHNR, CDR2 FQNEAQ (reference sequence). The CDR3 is CASSLVQGPTDTQYF. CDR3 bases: TGTGCCAGCAGCTTGGTACAGGGGCCCACAGATACGCAGTATTTT.

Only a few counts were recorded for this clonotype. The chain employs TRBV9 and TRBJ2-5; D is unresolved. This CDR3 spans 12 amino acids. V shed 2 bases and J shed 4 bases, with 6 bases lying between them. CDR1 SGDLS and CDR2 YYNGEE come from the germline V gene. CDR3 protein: CASSVLGETQYF. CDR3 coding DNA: TGTGCCAGCAGCGTCTTAGGAGAGACCCAGTACTTC. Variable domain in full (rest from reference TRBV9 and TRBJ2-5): DSGVTQTPKHLITATGQRVTLRCSPRSGDLSVYWYQQSLDQGLQFLIQYYNGEERAKGNILERFSAQQFPDLHSELNLSSLELGDSALYFCASSVLGETQYFGPGTRLLVL.

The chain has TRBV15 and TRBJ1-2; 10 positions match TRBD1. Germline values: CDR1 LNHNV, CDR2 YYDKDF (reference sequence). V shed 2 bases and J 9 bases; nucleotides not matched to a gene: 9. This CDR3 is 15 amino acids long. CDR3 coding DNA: TGTGCCACCAGCAGACCCGGGACAGGGGATGATCGCTACACCTTC. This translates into CATSRPGTGDDRYTF. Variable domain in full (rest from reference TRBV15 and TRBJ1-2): DAMVIQNPRYQVTQFGKPVTLSCSQTLNHNVMYWYQQKSSQAPKLLFHYYDKDFNNEADTPDNFQSRRPNTSFCFLDIRSPGLGDTAMYLCATSRPGTGDDRYTFGSGTRLTVV.

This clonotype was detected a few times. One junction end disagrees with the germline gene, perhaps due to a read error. CDR3: CASNLGPAGTVGELFF. CDR3 DNA sequence: TGTGCCAGCAACTTGGGGCCGGCGGGCACCGTCGGGGAGCTGTTTTTT. The chain recombines TRBV5-6 with TRBJ2-2; D is perhaps TRBD1 or TRBD2 (5 bases each). Germline CDR1 SGHDT, CDR2 YYEEEE. CDR3 length: 16 amino acids.

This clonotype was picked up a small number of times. This chain's CDR3 is CASSLNQGGYGYTF. DNA of the CDR3: TGTGCCAGCAGCCTCAACCAGGGGGGGTATGGCTACACCTTC. V and J are TRBV11-3 and TRBJ1-2; 7 positions agree with TRBD1. Germline V gene lookup returns CDR1 SGHNT and CDR2 YENEEA. Unmatched junction bases numbered 8, after V lost 5 bases and J lost 5 bases. CDR3 size: 14 residues.

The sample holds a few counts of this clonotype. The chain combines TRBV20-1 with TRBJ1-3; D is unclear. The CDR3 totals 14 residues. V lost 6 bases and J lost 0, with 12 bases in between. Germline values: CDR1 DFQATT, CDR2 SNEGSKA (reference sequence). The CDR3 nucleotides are TGCAGTGCCCCCGAAGGCGGCTCTGGAAACACCATATATTTT. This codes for CSAPEGGSGNTIYF.

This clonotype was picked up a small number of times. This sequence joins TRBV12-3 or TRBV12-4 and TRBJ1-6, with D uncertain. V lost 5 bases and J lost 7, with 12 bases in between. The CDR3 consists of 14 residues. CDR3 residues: CASSLYTVNSPLHF. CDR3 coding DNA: TGTGCCAGCAGTCTCTACACCGTGAATTCACCCCTCCACTTT.